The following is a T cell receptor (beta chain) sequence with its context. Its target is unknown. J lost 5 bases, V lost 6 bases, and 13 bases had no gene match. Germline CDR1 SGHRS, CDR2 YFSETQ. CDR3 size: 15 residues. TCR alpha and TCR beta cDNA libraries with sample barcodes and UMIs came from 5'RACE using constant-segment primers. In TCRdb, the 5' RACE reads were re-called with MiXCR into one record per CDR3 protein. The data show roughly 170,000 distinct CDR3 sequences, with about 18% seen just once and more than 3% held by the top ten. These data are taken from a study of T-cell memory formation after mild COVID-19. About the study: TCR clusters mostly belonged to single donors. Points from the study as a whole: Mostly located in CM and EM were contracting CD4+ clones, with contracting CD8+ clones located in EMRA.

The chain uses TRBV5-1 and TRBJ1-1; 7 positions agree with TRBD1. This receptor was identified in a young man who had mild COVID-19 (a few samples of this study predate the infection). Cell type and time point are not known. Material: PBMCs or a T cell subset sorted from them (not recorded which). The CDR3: CASNNLEGADTEAFF. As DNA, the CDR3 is TGCGCCAGCAACAATCTTGAGGGGGCGGATACTGAAGCTTTCTTT.